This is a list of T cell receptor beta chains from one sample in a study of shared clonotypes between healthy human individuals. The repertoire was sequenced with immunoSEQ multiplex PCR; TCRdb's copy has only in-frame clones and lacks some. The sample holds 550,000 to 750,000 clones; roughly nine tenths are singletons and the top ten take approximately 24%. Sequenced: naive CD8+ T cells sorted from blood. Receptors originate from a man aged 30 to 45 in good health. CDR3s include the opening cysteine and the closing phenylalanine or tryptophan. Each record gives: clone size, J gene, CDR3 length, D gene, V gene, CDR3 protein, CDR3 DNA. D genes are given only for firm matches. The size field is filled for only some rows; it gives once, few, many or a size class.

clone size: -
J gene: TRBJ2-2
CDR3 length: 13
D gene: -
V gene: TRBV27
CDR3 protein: CASSVGVTGELFF
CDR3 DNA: TGTGCCAGCAGCGTCGGGGTAACCGGGGAGCTGTTTTTT

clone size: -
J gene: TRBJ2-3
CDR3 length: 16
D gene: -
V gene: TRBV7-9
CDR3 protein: CASSWMDTPSTDTQYF
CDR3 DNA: TGTGCCAGCAGCTGGATGGACACCCCTAGCACAGATACGCAGTATTTT

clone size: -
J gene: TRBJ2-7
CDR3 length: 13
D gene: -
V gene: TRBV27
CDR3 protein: CASSYHPQFWQYF
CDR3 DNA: TGTGCCAGCAGTTATCATCCCCAATTTTGGCAGTACTTC

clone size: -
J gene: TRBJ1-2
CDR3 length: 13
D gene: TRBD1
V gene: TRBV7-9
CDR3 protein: CASSLGQSYGYTF
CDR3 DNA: TGTGCCAGCAGCTTGGGACAGAGCTATGGCTACACCTTC

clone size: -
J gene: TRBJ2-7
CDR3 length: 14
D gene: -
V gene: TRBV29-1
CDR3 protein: CSVVTDWNMDEQYF
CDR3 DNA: TGCAGCGTAGTTACCGACTGGAATATGGACGAGCAGTACTTC

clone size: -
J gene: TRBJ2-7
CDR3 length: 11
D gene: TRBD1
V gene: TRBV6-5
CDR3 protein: CASGDSYEQYF
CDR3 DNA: TGTGCCAGCGGGGACAGCTACGAGCAGTACTTC

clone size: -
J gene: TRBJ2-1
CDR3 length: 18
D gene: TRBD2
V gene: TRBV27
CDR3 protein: CASSQSETGLAGGHEQFF
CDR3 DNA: TGTGCCAGCAGCCAAAGCGAAACGGGACTAGCGGGAGGTCATGAGCAGTTCTTC

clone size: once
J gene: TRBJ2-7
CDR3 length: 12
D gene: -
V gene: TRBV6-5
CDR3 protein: CASRRGLYEQYF
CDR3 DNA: TGTGCCAGCAGACGGGGGCTCTACGAGCAGTACTTC

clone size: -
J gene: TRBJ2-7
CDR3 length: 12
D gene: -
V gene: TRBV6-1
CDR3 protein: CASSENPYEQYF
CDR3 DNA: TGTGCCAGCAGTGAAAACCCCTACGAGCAGTACTTC

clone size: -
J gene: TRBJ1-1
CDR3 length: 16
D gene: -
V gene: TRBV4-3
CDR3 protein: CASSQDISMQFTEAFF
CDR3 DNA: TGCGCCAGCAGCCAAGATATTTCGATGCAATTTACTGAAGCTTTCTTT

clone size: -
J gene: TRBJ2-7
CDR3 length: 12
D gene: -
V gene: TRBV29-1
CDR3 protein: CSVETTQYEQYF
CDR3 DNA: TGCAGCGTTGAAACGACACAGTACGAGCAGTACTTC

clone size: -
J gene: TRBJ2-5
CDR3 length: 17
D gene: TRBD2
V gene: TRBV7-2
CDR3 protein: CASSIGLAGGPGETQYF
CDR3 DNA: TGTGCCAGCAGCATAGGACTAGCGGGAGGGCCGGGGGAGACCCAGTACTTC

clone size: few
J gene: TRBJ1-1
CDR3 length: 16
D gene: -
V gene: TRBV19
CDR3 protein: CASSIETGPADTEAFF
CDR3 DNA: TGTGCCAGTAGTATAGAAACAGGACCGGCGGACACTGAAGCTTTCTTT

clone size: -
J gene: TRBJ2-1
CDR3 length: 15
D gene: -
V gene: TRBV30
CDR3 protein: CAWATGLNSYNEQFF
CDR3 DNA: TGTGCCTGGGCGACGGGACTCAACTCCTACAATGAGCAGTTCTTC

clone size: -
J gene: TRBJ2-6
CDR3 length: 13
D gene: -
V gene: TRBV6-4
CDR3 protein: CASRGAGANVLTF
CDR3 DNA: TGTGCCAGTAGAGGGGCAGGGGCCAACGTCCTGACTTTC

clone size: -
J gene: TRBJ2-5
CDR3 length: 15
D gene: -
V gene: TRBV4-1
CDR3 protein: CASRLDPSWGETQYF
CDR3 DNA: TGCGCCAGCAGACTCGACCCATCGTGGGGGGAGACCCAGTACTTC

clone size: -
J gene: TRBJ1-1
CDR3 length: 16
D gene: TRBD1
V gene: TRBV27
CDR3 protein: CASSLGTDGMNTEAFF
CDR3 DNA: TGTGCCAGCAGTCTAGGGACAGACGGTATGAACACTGAAGCTTTCTTT

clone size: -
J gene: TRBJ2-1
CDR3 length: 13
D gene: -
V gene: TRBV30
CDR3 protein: CAWRYGAGNEQFF
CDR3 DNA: TGTGCCTGGAGGTATGGGGCGGGCAATGAGCAGTTCTTC

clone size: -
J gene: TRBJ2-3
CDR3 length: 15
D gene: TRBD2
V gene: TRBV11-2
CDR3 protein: CASSPTSGKLDTQYF
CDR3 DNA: TGTGCCAGCAGCCCGACTAGCGGAAAGCTGGATACGCAGTATTTT

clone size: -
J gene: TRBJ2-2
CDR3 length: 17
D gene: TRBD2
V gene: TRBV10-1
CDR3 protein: CASSDGLAGGWTGELFF
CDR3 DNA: TGCGCCAGCAGTGACGGACTAGCGGGAGGTTGGACCGGGGAGCTGTTTTTT

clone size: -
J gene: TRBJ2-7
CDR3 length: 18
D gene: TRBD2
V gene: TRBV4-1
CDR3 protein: CASSQDPTSGELYYEQYF
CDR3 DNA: TGCGCCAGCAGCCAAGATCCGACTAGCGGGGAACTTTATTACGAGCAGTACTTC

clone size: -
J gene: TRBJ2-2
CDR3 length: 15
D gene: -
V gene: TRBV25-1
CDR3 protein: CASSEFAQAAGELFF
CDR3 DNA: TGTGCCAGCAGTGAATTTGCACAGGCCGCCGGGGAGCTGTTTTTT

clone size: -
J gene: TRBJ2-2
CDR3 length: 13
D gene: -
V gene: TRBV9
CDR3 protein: CASSGARAGELFF
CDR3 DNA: TGTGCCAGCAGCGGAGCCAGAGCCGGGGAGCTGTTTTTT

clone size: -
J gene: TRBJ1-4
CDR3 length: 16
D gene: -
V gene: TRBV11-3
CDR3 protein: CASSLTGDRINEKLFF
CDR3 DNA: TGTGCCAGCAGCTTAACCGGAGACAGGATTAATGAAAAACTGTTTTTT

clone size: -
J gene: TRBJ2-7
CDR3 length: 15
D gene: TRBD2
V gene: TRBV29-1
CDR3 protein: CSVESQRDDSYEQYF
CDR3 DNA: TGCAGCGTTGAATCCCAGCGGGACGACTCCTACGAGCAGTACTTC

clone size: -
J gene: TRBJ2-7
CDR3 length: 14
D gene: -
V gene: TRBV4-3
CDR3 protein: CASSQYSGSYEQYF
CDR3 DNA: TGCGCCAGCAGCCAATATTCTGGCTCCTACGAGCAGTACTTC

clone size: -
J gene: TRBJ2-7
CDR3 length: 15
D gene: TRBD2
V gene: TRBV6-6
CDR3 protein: CASSGGVAGNYEQYF
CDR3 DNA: TGTGCCAGCAGTGGGGGTGTAGCGGGCAACTACGAGCAGTACTTC

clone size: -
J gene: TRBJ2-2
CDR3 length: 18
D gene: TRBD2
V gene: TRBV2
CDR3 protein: CASSRSRTSGGVGWELFF
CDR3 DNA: TGTGCCAGCAGTCGGAGCAGGACTAGCGGGGGCGTCGGCTGGGAGCTGTTTTTT

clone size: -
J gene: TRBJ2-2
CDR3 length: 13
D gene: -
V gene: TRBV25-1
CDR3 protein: CASSVTLAGELFF
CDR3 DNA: TGTGCCAGCAGTGTAACACTAGCCGGGGAGCTGTTTTTT

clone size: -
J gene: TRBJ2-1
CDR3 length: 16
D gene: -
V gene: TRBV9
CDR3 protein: CASSGPGDSSYNEQFF
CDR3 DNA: TGTGCCAGCAGCGGACCTGGGGATAGCTCCTACAATGAGCAGTTCTTC

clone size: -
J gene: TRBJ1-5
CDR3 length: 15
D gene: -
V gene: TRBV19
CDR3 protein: CASNRGLGGNQPQHF
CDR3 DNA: TGTGCCAGTAATCGGGGGCTGGGGGGCAATCAGCCCCAGCATTTT